One and the same sample provided the 25 T cell receptor beta chains below, sequenced in a study of shared clonotypes between healthy human individuals. The table came from immunoSEQ multiplex PCR; TCRdb's copy has only in-frame clones and leaves some out. The table records 2 million or so clones, 85% to 95% of them present only once. The sample taken for sequencing was naive CD4+ T cells sorted from blood. Subset indicated: CD45RA+ positively selected. The receptors were gathered from a man between 18 and 29 years old in good health.

The chain recombines TRBV4-1 with TRBJ1-2, with D hard to call. This CDR3 is built from 13 residues. In germline, CDR1 is MGHRA, CDR2 YSYEKL. With 1 base removed from V and 4 bases from J, the gap between germline ends came to 7 bases. The CDR3 spells CASSQGLGYGYTF. DNA for the CDR3: TGCGCCAGCAGCCAAGGTCTGGGCTATGGCTACACCTTC.

The V gene is TRBV11-3, the J gene TRBJ2-2; 8 bases are a match to TRBD1. The CDR3 has 15 residues. Germline loops: CDR1 SGHNT, CDR2 YENEEA. Trimming took 0 bases from V and 3 from J; bases not matched to a gene: 0. The CDR3 here is CASSLDRGHTGELFF. The CDR3 region has the DNA TGTGCCAGCAGCTTAGACAGGGGGCACACCGGGGAGCTGTTTTTT.

V and J are TRBV12-5 and TRBJ2-7; a possible D gene is TRBD1 (6 bases). Trimming shortened V by 0 bases and J by 1 base, and 13 bases separated the two germline ends. Germline loops: CDR1 LGHNT, CDR2 FRNRAP. CDR3 size: 16 residues. This chain's CDR3 is CASGLVLTGQSYEQYF. The CDR3 DNA is TGTGCTAGTGGTTTGGTACTCACAGGACAGTCCTACGAGCAGTACTTC.

V is TRBV6-1 and J is TRBJ1-6; D is uncertain. V lost 7 bases to trimming and J lost 0 bases, with 7 bases between them. CDR1 MNHNS and CDR2 SASEGT come from the germline V gene. CDR3 length: 14 residues. In nucleotides, the CDR3 is TGTGCCAGCATGAAGAGCTCCTATAATTCACCCCTCCACTTT. Translated: CASMKSSYNSPLHF.

The chain has TRBV5-6 and TRBJ2-5; a weak D match, TRBD1 (5 bases). The CDR3 loop spans 14 amino acids. Trimming shortened V by 1 base and J by 2 bases, and 9 bases separated the two germline ends. Germline CDR1 SGHDT, CDR2 YYEEEE. The CDR3 DNA reads TGTGCCAGCAGCTTGACAGGCCGGCAAGAGACCCAGTACTTC. This encodes CASSLTGRQETQYF.

The chain has TRBV6-6 and TRBJ2-1; 8 nucleotides align to TRBD1. The V and J ends lost 4 bases and 8 bases, in that order; junction bases with no gene match: 10. The CDR3 loop spans 15 amino acids. CDR1 is MNHNY, CDR2 SVGAGI, per germline (reference sequence). In DNA form, the CDR3 reads TGTGCCAGCAGTTTCGGGACAGGAATTCTGGATGAGCAGTTCTTC. This codes for CASSFGTGILDEQFF.

The chain links TRBV2 to TRBJ1-6; tentatively, D is TRBD1 (6 bases). This CDR3 has 14 residues. V lost 1 base, J lost 8 bases, and 9 bases lay in between. Per germline, CDR1 SNHLY and CDR2 FYNNEI. The CDR3 DNA follows: TGTGCCAGCAGTGAAGAGACAGGCCATTCACCCCTCCACTTT. Translating it yields CASSEETGHSPLHF.

The chain is built from TRBV5-6 and TRBJ2-7; 9 bases are a match to TRBD1. Trimming took 4 bases from V and 3 from J; bases not matched to a gene: 5. This CDR3 has 14 residues. The germline gives CDR1 SGHDT, CDR2 YYEEEE. The CDR3, as DNA: TGTGCCAGCAGCCAAGGACAGGGGATCTACGAGCAGTACTTC. This translates into CASSQGQGIYEQYF.

The V gene is TRBV6-5, the J gene TRBJ1-6; the match to TRBD1 covers 7 bases. V dropped 2 bases and J dropped 15; count of bases not matched to a gene: 13. CDR1 MNHEY and CDR2 SVGAGI come from the germline V gene. This CDR3 has 15 amino acids. CDR3 residues: CASSYIMAGGIHLHF. CDR3 DNA sequence: TGTGCCAGCAGTTACATCATGGCAGGGGGAATTCACCTCCACTTT.

The DNA of the CDR3 is TGTGCCAGCTCACGAGACAGGGGTGAAGTGGAGCAGTACTTC. Translated, it gives CASSRDRGEVEQYF. The gene calls are TRBV18 and TRBJ2-7, with TRBD1 matching 8 bases. V lost 4 bases and J lost 7; bases outside the gene matches: 9. Germline values: CDR1 KGHSH, CDR2 LQKENI. This CDR3 spans 14 amino acids.

V is TRBV7-8 and J is TRBJ1-1, with TRBD1 as a possible D gene (5 bases). The CDR3 consists of 17 residues. V gave up 5 bases and J gave up 2 bases, with 21 bases separating them. Germline CDR1 reads SGHVS; CDR2 reads FQNEAQ. Written as DNA, the CDR3 is TGTGCCAGCAGCCCAAAATCCCAAGGACACCAAAACACTGAAGCTTTCTTT. Residues: CASSPKSQGHQNTEAFF. The full variable domain, its missing parts supplied by reference TRBV7-8 and TRBJ1-1, is GAGVSQSPRYKVAKRGQDVALRCDPISGHVSLFWYQQALGQGPEFLTYFQNEAQLDKSGLPSDRFFAERPEGSVSTLKIQRTQQEDSAVYLCASSPKSQGHQNTEAFFGQGTRLTVV.

This chain joins TRBV30 and TRBJ2-1; 11 bases are shared with TRBD2. CDR1 is GTSNPN, CDR2 SVGIG, per germline (reference sequence). The V gene end was trimmed by 0 bases and the J gene end by 6 bases; junction bases not matched to a gene: 1. CDR3 length: 14 residues. The CDR3 spells CAWSVLAGANEQFF. The CDR3 DNA is TGTGCCTGGAGTGTACTAGCGGGAGCCAATGAGCAGTTCTTC.

The genes are TRBV15 and TRBJ1-2, with 7 bases identical to TRBD1. The CDR3 sequence is 14 residues long. From germline, CDR1 is LNHNV and CDR2 YYDKDF (reference sequence). The ends lost 7 bases at V and 6 bases at J; junction bases unmatched: 11. The CDR3 sequence: CATTLDRARDGYTF. The CDR3 DNA reads as TGTGCCACCACCCTTGACAGGGCCAGGGATGGCTACACCTTC.

The chain employs TRBV10-3 and TRBJ2-7; D gene uncertain. The CDR3 is 12 amino acids. V was trimmed by 10 bases and J by 3 bases, leaving 13 bases between them. Germline assignment: CDR1 ENHRY and CDR2 SYGVKD. The CDR3 loop reads CATQERRYEQYF. The CDR3 DNA sequence: TGTGCCACCCAGGAACGCCGCTACGAGCAGTACTTC.

This rearrangement joins TRBV5-6 to TRBJ2-2; D not certain. The CDR3 contains 14 residues. Trimming took off 5 bases at V and 6 bases at J, with 14 bases between the two ends. Germline loops: CDR1 SGHDT, CDR2 YYEEEE. This CDR3 reads CASRPRPDSGELFF. The CDR3 DNA sequence: TGTGCCAGCAGGCCTAGACCCGATTCCGGGGAGCTGTTTTTT.

As for this clone: Different DNA sequences within this sample yield the same CDR3. V and J are TRBV9 and TRBJ1-6; 7 bases are shared with TRBD1. Germline CDR1 is SGDLS and CDR2 is YYNGEE. V was clipped by 3 bases and J by 4 bases; unmatched bases: 4. This CDR3 comprises 15 residues. The CDR3 loop is CASSAAGQYNSPLHF. CDR3 nucleotide sequence: TGTGCCAGCAGCGCCGCGGGACAGTATAATTCACCCCTCCACTTT. The full variable domain, completed using reference TRBV9 and TRBJ1-6, is DSGVTQTPKHLITATGQRVTLRCSPRSGDLSVYWYQQSLDQGLQFLIQYYNGEERAKGNILERFSAQQFPDLHSELNLSSLELGDSALYFCASSAAGQYNSPLHFGNGTRLTVT.

CDR3 protein: CSAGRAGDGVLSQYF. The CDR3 bases are TGCAGCGCCGGAAGGGCCGGGGACGGGGTACTCAGCCAGTACTTC. The V and J genes are TRBV29-1 and TRBJ2-5; TRBD1 or TRBD2 may be the D gene (5 bases each). Germline CDR1 is SQVTM and CDR2 is ANQGSEA. The CDR3 spans 15 residues. V lost 7 bases, J lost 10 bases, and 28 bases lay in between.

The chain recombines TRBV10-1 with TRBJ2-2; unclear D gene. V lost 7 bases, J lost 0 bases, and 9 bases lay in between. The CDR3 loop spans 14 amino acids. CDR1 and CDR2 (germline): WNHNN, SYGVQD (reference sequence). CDR3 amino acids: CASKDNSNTGELFF. As DNA, the CDR3 is TGCGCCAGCAAGGATAACTCGAACACCGGGGAGCTGTTTTTT.

This sequence joins TRBV19 and TRBJ1-2; 10 bases map to TRBD1. The CDR3 covers 11 residues. Germline trimming cut 11 bases from V and 4 bases from J; bases unmatched to any gene: 1. Per the germline V gene, CDR1 is LNHDA and CDR2 is SQIVND (reference sequence). The CDR3 DNA is TGTGCCGGACAGGGGGGCTATGGCTACACCTTC. It is translated as CAGQGGYGYTF.

The chain employs TRBV6-6 and TRBJ1-2; D gene ambiguous. V was pared by 6 bases and J by 8 bases, with 16 bases between. The CDR3 spans 13 residues. CDR1 and CDR2 from the germline V gene are MNHNY and SVGAGI (reference sequence). The CDR3 nucleotides read TGTGCCAGCAGACCGGACGGGAGTTTCGGCTACACCTTC. Its translation: CASRPDGSFGYTF.

This chain connects TRBV18 to TRBJ1-4, with D hard to call. The CDR3 runs 15 residues. The germline CDR1 and CDR2 sequences are KGHSH and LQKENI. The germline V and J ends were trimmed by 3 bases and 2 bases, with 10 bases remaining between them. The CDR3 sequence is CASSPFGTTNEKLFF. As DNA, the CDR3 is TGTGCCAGCTCACCGTTCGGCACGACTAATGAAAAACTGTTTTTT.

V usage is TRBV19 and J usage is TRBJ2-7; TRBD2 matches at 11 bases. V shed 6 bases, J shed 3 bases, and the junction held 7 bases outside the gene matches. This CDR3 region has 15 residues. From germline, CDR1 is LNHDA and CDR2 SQIVND (reference sequence). CDR3 DNA: TGTGCCAGTAGGTCCACTAGCGGGGGTCACTACGAGCAGTACTTC. It codes for CASRSTSGGHYEQYF.

The genes are TRBV6-1 and TRBJ2-3; unclear D gene. Germline loops: CDR1 MNHNS, CDR2 SASEGT. The CDR3 runs to 13 residues. The V gene lost 7 bases and the J gene lost 0 bases, with 8 bases spanning the gap. CDR3 sequence: CASKSFSTDTQYF. In DNA form, the CDR3 reads TGTGCCAGCAAGTCTTTTAGCACAGATACGCAGTATTTT.

The chain employs TRBV7-9 and TRBJ1-4, with D hard to call. CDR1 and CDR2 from the germline V gene are SEHNR and FQNEAQ (reference sequence). CDR3 size: 16 residues. Trimming stripped 6 bases from V and 8 bases from J, with 22 bases between. This CDR3 is CASSQPKLGVREKLFF. The CDR3 DNA reads TGTGCCAGCAGTCAACCCAAGTTAGGAGTCCGGGAAAAACTGTTTTTT.

Points on this clone: Other DNA sequences of this sample code for an identical CDR3. The chain couples TRBV6-5 to TRBJ2-7; possibly TRBD2 for D (6 bases). CDR3 size: 14 residues. Trimming took off 2 bases at V and 0 bases at J, with 8 bases between the two ends. Per the germline V gene, CDR1 is MNHEY and CDR2 is SVGAGI. CDR3 nucleotides: TGTGCCAGCAGTTACCGGGACTCCTCCTACGAGCAGTACTTC. Protein product: CASSYRDSSYEQYF.